The present entry profiles one T cell receptor beta chain with its context. What it recognizes is unknown. This entry comes from a study of T cells in Graves' hyperthyroidism and ophthalmopathy. Inclusion characteristics of ophthalmopathy patients comprised a Clinical Activity Score of at least 3, a NOSPECS grade of at least 4, and duration under 3 months. Reasons for excluding patients were uncontrolled infection, other autoimmune disease, pregnancy or lactation. The CDR3 regions of TCR beta were amplified from RNA transcripts. HTBI primers drove first-round RT-PCR of the TCR CDR3. MiXCR was run by TCRdb on the multiplex PCR reads, yielding one entry per CDR3 protein. The sample comprises around 620,000 distinct CDR3 sequences, 14% of which are singletons, and more than 6% rests with the top ten. With 7 bases removed from V and 3 bases from J, the gap between germline ends came to 27 bases. The CDR3 has 18 residues. Germline CDR1 is ENHRY and CDR2 is SYGVKD.

Study-level results: Most expanded thyroid clonotypes above 0.001 also appeared in blood. The model's output predicted ophthalmopathy at a median of roughly seven months prior to onset.

Sequencing was performed on blood. The chain has TRBV10-3 and TRBJ2-5; maybe TRBD1 (6 bases). The clonotype was recovered from a young woman with Graves' ophthalmopathy. CDR3 region: CAIKEAPGAGHQEETQYF. CDR3 sequence (DNA): TGTGCCATCAAGGAAGCCCCAGGGGCGGGTCACCAAGAAGAGACCCAGTACTTC.